The table lists the clone carrying this T cell receptor (beta chain) with a few counts. The data derive from a study of response to subunit inactivated influenza vaccine. With 3 bases clipped from V and 5 bases from J, the junction kept 3 bases outside the gene matches. The germline CDR1 and CDR2 sequences are DFQATT and SNEGSKA (reference sequence). The CDR3 runs to 13 residues. A single record per CDR3 protein comes from TCRdb applying MiXCR to the RT-PCR reads. Seen here are 300,000 to 350,000 distinct CDR3 sequences, 20% to 25% observed once, and the top ten hold approximately 10%. The material sequenced was PBMCs from blood, taken 21 months after vaccination. The receptor comes from a man between 45 and 75 years old who received an inactivated influenza vaccine. The chain recombines TRBV20-1 with TRBJ2-1; 8 positions match TRBD2. CDR3 in amino acids: CSASGLANNEQFF. The DNA of the CDR3 is TGCAGTGCTAGCGGACTAGCCAACAATGAGCAGTTCTTC.